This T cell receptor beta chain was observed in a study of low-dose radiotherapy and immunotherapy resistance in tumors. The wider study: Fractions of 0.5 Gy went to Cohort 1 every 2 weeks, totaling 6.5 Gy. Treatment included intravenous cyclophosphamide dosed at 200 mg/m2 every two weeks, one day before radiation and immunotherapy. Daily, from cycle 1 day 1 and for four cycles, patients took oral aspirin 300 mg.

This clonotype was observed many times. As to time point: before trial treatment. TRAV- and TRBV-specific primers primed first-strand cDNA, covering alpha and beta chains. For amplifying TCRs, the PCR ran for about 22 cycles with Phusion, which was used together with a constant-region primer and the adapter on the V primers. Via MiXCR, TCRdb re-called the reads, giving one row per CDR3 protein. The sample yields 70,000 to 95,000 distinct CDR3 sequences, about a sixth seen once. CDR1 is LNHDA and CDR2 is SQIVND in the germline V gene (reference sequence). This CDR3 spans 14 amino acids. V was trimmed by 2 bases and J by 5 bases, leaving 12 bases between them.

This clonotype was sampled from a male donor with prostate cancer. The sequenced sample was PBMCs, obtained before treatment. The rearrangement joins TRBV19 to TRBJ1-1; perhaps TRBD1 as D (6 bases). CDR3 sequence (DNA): TGTGCCAGTAGTATATCTGGTGGACAGACTGAAGCTTTCTTT. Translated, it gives CASSISGGQTEAFF.